This T cell receptor (beta chain) appears in the sequencing data of a study of blood T cell repertoires in COVID-19. There are 15 residues in the CDR3. V was shortened by 2 bases and J by 1 base, with 11 bases between the two germline ends. The V gene's germline CDR1 is MGHDK and CDR2 SYGVNS. This clone was detected a few times. Measured with immunoSEQ multiplex PCR; TCRdb has only the in-frame clones, and not every one. The data show more than 450,000 clones, with around 90% seen just once and 0.7% held by the top ten. Material: PBMCs or T cells enriched from blood (not recorded which). The receptor's source is a woman younger than 35 who had recovered from COVID-19. The chain has TRBV25-1 and TRBJ1-1, with D possibly TRBD1 on 5 matching bases. CDR3 amino acids: CASSEGGTANTEAFF. In DNA, the CDR3 is TGTGCCAGCAGTGAAGGGGGGACCGCGAACACTGAAGCTTTCTTT.